The clone carrying this T cell receptor (beta chain) was detected once. The CDR3 contains 14 residues. V was trimmed by 1 base and J by 7 bases, leaving 13 bases between them. Germline assignment: CDR1 SGHTA and CDR2 FQGNSA. Method: immunoSEQ multiplex PCR; TCRdb's copy keeps in-frame clones and lacks some. The sample includes about 83,000 clones, about nine tenths of them seen just once. These data originate in a study of control samples from healthy donors and cancer patients. This chain connects TRBV7-2 to TRBJ1-1; D may be TRBD1 (5 bases). The source material was blood. The TCR comes from a middle-aged man in good health. CDR3 sequence: CASSLEGEAGEAFF. CDR3 sequence (DNA): TGTGCCAGCAGCTTAGAAGGGGAGGCGGGTGAAGCTTTCTTT.